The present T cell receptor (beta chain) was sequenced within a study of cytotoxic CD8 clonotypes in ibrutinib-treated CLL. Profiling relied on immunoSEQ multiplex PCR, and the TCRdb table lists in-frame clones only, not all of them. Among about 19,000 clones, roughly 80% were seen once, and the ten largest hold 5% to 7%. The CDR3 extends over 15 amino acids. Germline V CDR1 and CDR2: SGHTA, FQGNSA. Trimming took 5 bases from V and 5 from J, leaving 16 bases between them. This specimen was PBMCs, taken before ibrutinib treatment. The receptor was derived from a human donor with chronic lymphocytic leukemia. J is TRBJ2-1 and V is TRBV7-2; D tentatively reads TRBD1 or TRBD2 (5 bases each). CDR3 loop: CASSRPGTANNEQFF. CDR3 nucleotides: TGTGCCAGCAGCCGCCCTGGGACCGCCAACAATGAGCAGTTCTTC.